This T cell receptor beta chain originates from a study of beta chain features in type 1 diabetes. Study results and caveats: The study found moderately but significantly shorter TCRB CDR3s in all four CD4+ subsets of Type 1 diabetes patients.

The V gene's germline CDR1 is SGHRS and CDR2 YFSETQ. The V gene end was trimmed by 1 base and the J gene end by 1 base; junction bases not matched to a gene: 1. This CDR3 has 15 residues. The authors reverse transcribed all of the isolated RNA, so sequencing captured expressed TCRB transcripts. Using immunoSEQ multiplex PCR, the repertoire was profiled, and TCRdb retains in-frame clones only, with some absent. This table holds 300,000 to 350,000 clones, approximately 12% found once. With regard to this clone: As yet, its antigen is unknown. This CDR3 is also generated by other DNA sequences in the sample.

The sample comprised naive CD4+ T cells from blood. This clonotype originated in a woman younger than 35 with type 1 diabetes. The chain uses TRBV5-1 and TRBJ2-1; 8 bases align to TRBD2. The CDR3: CASSLTSGSYNEQFF. The DNA of the CDR3 is TGCGCCAGCAGCTTGACTAGCGGATCCTACAATGAGCAGTTCTTC.